Each of the 13 T cell receptor beta chains below was sequenced from the same sample in a study of CD8+ T cells in alopecia areata. Extracted RNA was reverse transcribed, and the resulting cDNA served as sequencing template. Measured with immunoSEQ multiplex PCR; TCRdb has only the in-frame clones, and not every one. Here the sample spans about 130,000 clones, 45% to 60% being singletons. The treatment here: oral pan-JAK inhibitor, 5-10 mg twice daily. The input for sequencing was CD8+ T cells sorted from blood, taken at week 4, from a patient treated with tofacitinib. Receptors were obtained from a human donor with alopecia areata.

This chain joins TRBV9 and TRBJ1-1; 7 nucleotides agree with TRBD1. V lost 2 bases, J lost 1 base, and 5 bases stayed unmatched. CDR1 SGDLS and CDR2 YYNGEE come from the germline V gene. This CDR3 is 15 amino acids long. The CDR3 DNA follows: TGTGCCAGCAGCGTTACCGGGACAGAGAACACTGAAGCTTTCTTT. This translates into CASSVTGTENTEAFF.

This clone was observed a few times. The chain is built from TRBV5-6 and TRBJ1-2; D is undetermined. The CDR3 runs to 13 residues. In germline, CDR1 is SGHDT, CDR2 YYEEEE. The V and J ends lost 0 bases and 7 bases respectively, with 10 bases between them. The DNA for the CDR3 is TGTGCCAGCAGCTTGGCGGTAAAGGGTGGCTACACCTTC. Translating gives CASSLAVKGGYTF.

The chain joins TRBV4-3 to TRBJ2-7, with D perhaps TRBD2 (6 bases). CDR3 size: 14 residues. The ends were cut back, 1 base at V and 2 bases at J, with 9 bases in the middle. Per the germline V gene, CDR1 is LGHNA and CDR2 is YSLEER. The CDR3 DNA reads as TGCGCCAGCAGCCAAGTGGGGGGTACCTACGAGCAGTACTTC. Its translation is CASSQVGGTYEQYF.

The chain uses TRBV10-3 and TRBJ1-2; D perhaps matches TRBD1 (5 bases). Germline CDR1 is ENHRY and CDR2 is SYGVKD. The CDR3 runs to 15 residues. V shed 2 bases and J shed 4 bases, with 14 bases lying between them. CDR3 loop: CAISEPSTGLYGYTF. The CDR3 bases are TGTGCCATCAGTGAGCCGTCTACAGGCCTCTATGGCTACACCTTC.

In this sample, this clone turned up a few times. The gene calls are TRBV6-5 and TRBJ1-6; D is uncertain. This CDR3 is built from 12 residues. Per the germline V gene, CDR1 is MNHEY and CDR2 is SVGAGI. V was shortened by 0 bases and J by 7 bases, with 1 base between the two germline ends. The CDR3 is CASSYSNSPLHF. The CDR3 DNA reads as TGTGCCAGCAGTTACTCAAATTCACCCCTCCACTTT.

The rearrangement links TRBV13 to TRBJ2-7; D remains ambiguous. V lost 5 bases, J lost 3 bases, and 11 bases lay in between. The CDR3 consists of 13 residues. The germline gives CDR1 PRHDT, CDR2 FYEKMQ (reference sequence). The CDR3 bases are TGTGCCAGCAGCCCACCAACTGGCTACGAGCAGTACTTC. Translating it yields CASSPPTGYEQYF.

The gene calls are TRBV4-1 and TRBJ2-7, with 7 bases that match TRBD1. This CDR3 region has 14 residues. Germline V gene data show CDR1 as MGHRA and CDR2 as YSYEKL. J was trimmed by 5 bases and V by 1 base; bases with no gene match: 5. In DNA, the CDR3 is TGCGCCAGCAGCCAAGCTCAGGGGGTCGACGAGCAGTACTTC. Its protein is CASSQAQGVDEQYF.

The gene calls are TRBV27 and TRBJ2-1; D is unclear. The CDR3 runs 13 residues. The V end was cut by 2 bases, the J end by 4 bases, with 6 bases between. The V gene's germline CDR1 is MNHEY and CDR2 SMNVEV (reference sequence). In DNA, the CDR3 is TGTGCCAGCAGTTTAATCCCATACAATGAGCAGTTCTTC. The encoded protein is CASSLIPYNEQFF.

The chain employs TRBV29-1 and TRBJ1-2; 7 bases are a match to TRBD1. Germline V gene sequence: CDR1 SQVTM, CDR2 ANQGSEA. This CDR3 has 14 residues. With V trimmed by 1 base and J by 3 bases, 5 bases remained unmatched. CDR3 protein: CSVEVAGGDYGYTF. Here the CDR3 DNA reads TGCAGCGTTGAAGTGGCAGGGGGGGACTATGGCTACACCTTC.

The V and J genes are TRBV27 and TRBJ2-7; TRBD1 agrees at 10 bases. Germline assignment: CDR1 MNHEY and CDR2 SMNVEV (reference sequence). With V trimmed by 5 bases and J by 3 bases, 4 bases remained unmatched. The CDR3 has 14 amino acids. This CDR3 is CASSPGQGFYEQYF. CDR3 coding DNA: TGTGCCAGCAGTCCGGGACAGGGGTTCTACGAGCAGTACTTC.

The genes are TRBV7-9 and TRBJ2-2; D is undetermined. The CDR3 has 13 residues. The V gene's germline CDR1 is SEHNR and CDR2 FQNEAQ (reference sequence). Trimming removed 4 bases at V and 2 bases at J, with 5 bases between. CDR3 coding DNA: TGTGCCAGCAGCTCTGCCAACACCGGGGAGCTGTTTTTT. Residues: CASSSANTGELFF.

This chain joins TRBV30 and TRBJ2-1; 8 bases are a match to TRBD2. Per germline, CDR1 GTSNPN and CDR2 SVGIG (reference sequence). V was pared by 4 bases and J by 5 bases, with 4 bases of the junction left unmatched. This CDR3 comprises 13 residues. This CDR3 is CAWTSGGNNEQFF. The CDR3 DNA is TGTGCCTGGACCAGCGGGGGAAACAATGAGCAGTTCTTC.

This sequence joins TRBV25-1 and TRBJ2-5; D unresolved. The CDR3 has 10 residues. Germline CDR1 MGHDK, CDR2 SYGVNS. V lost 8 bases and J lost 5, with 6 bases in between. DNA for the CDR3: TGTGCCAGCGCGCGGGAGACCCAGTACTTC. It specifies CASARETQYF.